The rows below give T cell receptor beta chains drawn from one sample of a study of human T cells and chemical hapten exposure. TCRdb re-analysed the RACE reads in MiXCR, keeping a single row per CDR3 protein. The sample yields roughly 380,000 distinct CDR3 sequences, about 6.9% seen once. The sequencing used whole blood, collected in connection with sensitization to the hapten diphenylcyclopropenone (DPC). These receptors were obtained from a woman in her late teens or twenties with alopecia areata. Some clones in this sample may be carry-over from other donors' samples. The CDR3 runs from the conserved cysteine through the conserved F or W. Each record gives: V gene, D gene, clone size, J gene, CDR3 protein, CDR3 DNA. A D gene is named only where the DNA matches it firmly. Some rows have no size entry. The others give once, few or many, or a class for an expanded clone.

v_gene: TRBV28; d_gene: .; abundance: many; j_gene: TRBJ2-6; CDR3aa: CASSLVQDSGANVLTF; CDR3nt: TGTGCCAGCAGTTTAGTCCAGGACTCTGGGGCCAACGTCCTGACTTTC
v_gene: TRBV10-3; d_gene: TRBD1; abundance: .; j_gene: TRBJ2-4; CDR3aa: CAIRSGGLAKNIQYF; CDR3nt: TGTGCCATCCGATCAGGGGGTCTAGCCAAAAACATTCAGTACTTC
v_gene: TRBV2; d_gene: .; abundance: few; j_gene: TRBJ2-5; CDR3aa: CAKSLDSYQETQYF; CDR3nt: TGTGCCAAGAGCCTGGACAGCTACCAAGAGACCCAGTACTTC
v_gene: TRBV5-1; d_gene: .; abundance: .; j_gene: TRBJ2-2; CDR3aa: CATQLGGGVNTGELFF; CDR3nt: TGCGCCACCCAATTGGGGGGCGGTGTTAACACCGGGGAGCTGTTTTTT
v_gene: TRBV6-1; d_gene: .; abundance: .; j_gene: TRBJ2-3; CDR3aa: CASSSGTDTDTQYF; CDR3nt: TGTGCCAGCAGCTCCGGGACGGACACAGATACGCAGTATTTT
v_gene: TRBV3-1; d_gene: .; abundance: .; j_gene: TRBJ2-2; CDR3aa: CASSQDRTRANTGELFF; CDR3nt: TGTGCCAGCAGCCAAGATCGGACCCGGGCGAACACCGGGGAGCTGTTTTTT
v_gene: TRBV12-3/TRBV12-4; d_gene: TRBD1; abundance: few; j_gene: TRBJ2-5; CDR3aa: CASSLTDRGETQYF; CDR3nt: TGTGCCAGCAGTTTGACGGACAGGGGAGAGACCCAGTACTTC
v_gene: TRBV6-2/TRBV6-3; d_gene: .; abundance: few; j_gene: TRBJ2-6; CDR3aa: CASSQNSGHMISGANVLTF; CDR3nt: TGTGCCAGCAGTCAAAACTCGGGACACATGATCTCTGGGGCCAACGTCCTGACTTTC
v_gene: TRBV24-1; d_gene: .; abundance: .; j_gene: TRBJ1-5; CDR3aa: CATSDPRQYDCGLGSNQPQHF; CDR3nt: TGTGCCACCAGTGATCCCCGACAGTACGACTGTGGGTTGGGGTCAAATCAGCCCCAGCATTTT
v_gene: TRBV2; d_gene: .; abundance: .; j_gene: TRBJ1-2; CDR3aa: CASSPSGTGHGYTF; CDR3nt: TGTGCCAGCAGTCCCTCCGGGACTGGCCATGGCTACACCTTC
v_gene: TRBV29-1; d_gene: .; abundance: few; j_gene: TRBJ2-3; CDR3aa: CSGFTGQGTDTQYF; CDR3nt: TGCAGCGGCTTCACGGGACAAGGGACAGATACGCAGTATTTT
v_gene: TRBV20-1; d_gene: .; abundance: many; j_gene: TRBJ1-1; CDR3aa: CSAGLGHLSTEAFF; CDR3nt: TGCAGTGCTGGACTGGGACACCTGAGTACTGAAGCTTTCTTT
v_gene: TRBV20-1; d_gene: .; abundance: few; j_gene: TRBJ2-7; CDR3aa: CSARETADWEQYF; CDR3nt: TGCAGTGCTAGGGAGACCGCAGACTGGGAGCAGTACTTC
v_gene: TRBV9; d_gene: .; abundance: .; j_gene: TRBJ1-1; CDR3aa: CASSANREGVAFF; CDR3nt: TGTGCCAGCAGCGCCAACAGGGAAGGGGTAGCTTTCTTT
v_gene: TRBV20-1; d_gene: TRBD1; abundance: .; j_gene: TRBJ1-1; CDR3aa: CSASWDRRNTEAFF; CDR3nt: TGCAGTGCTAGCTGGGACAGGAGGAACACTGAAGCTTTCTTT
v_gene: TRBV12-3/TRBV12-4; d_gene: TRBD1; abundance: few; j_gene: TRBJ2-7; CDR3aa: CASRGQGYSYEQYF; CDR3nt: TGTGCCAGCAGAGGACAGGGTTACTCCTACGAGCAGTACTTC
v_gene: TRBV20-1; d_gene: .; abundance: many; j_gene: TRBJ1-2; CDR3aa: CSAGTRGSDYGYTF; CDR3nt: TGCAGTGCTGGAACTCGGGGGAGCGACTATGGCTACACCTTC
v_gene: TRBV12-3/TRBV12-4; d_gene: .; abundance: many; j_gene: TRBJ2-3; CDR3aa: CASSLVPTRVDTQYF; CDR3nt: TGTGCCAGCAGTTTAGTTCCCACGCGGGTAGATACGCAGTATTTT
v_gene: TRBV7-7; d_gene: .; abundance: many; j_gene: TRBJ2-3; CDR3aa: CASSRGLNTDTQYF; CDR3nt: TGTGCTAGCTCCCGGGGCCTAAACACAGATACGCAGTATTTT
v_gene: TRBV4-1; d_gene: TRBD2; abundance: few; j_gene: TRBJ2-3; CDR3aa: CASSQDDVAGGLIWDTDTQYF; CDR3nt: TGCGCCAGCAGCCAAGATGACGTCGCGGGGGGGCTAATTTGGGACACAGATACGCAGTATTTT
v_gene: TRBV7-2; d_gene: .; abundance: few; j_gene: TRBJ1-2; CDR3aa: CASSLDHANYGYTF; CDR3nt: TGTGCCAGCAGCCTAGACCACGCTAACTATGGCTACACCTTC
v_gene: TRBV12-3/TRBV12-4; d_gene: TRBD1; abundance: .; j_gene: TRBJ2-7; CDR3aa: CASRGDRGEQQYF; CDR3nt: TGTGCCAGCAGAGGGGACAGGGGGGAACAGCAGTACTTC
v_gene: TRBV7-9; d_gene: TRBD1; abundance: few; j_gene: TRBJ1-4; CDR3aa: CASSADRVGANEKLFF; CDR3nt: TGTGCCAGCAGCGCGGACAGGGTCGGGGCTAATGAAAAACTGTTTTTT
v_gene: TRBV11-2; d_gene: .; abundance: few; j_gene: TRBJ2-2; CDR3aa: CASSTRGQGGHTGELFF; CDR3nt: TGTGCCAGCAGCACACGCGGACAGGGAGGGCACACCGGGGAGCTGTTTTTT
v_gene: TRBV27; d_gene: TRBD1; abundance: few; j_gene: TRBJ2-3; CDR3aa: CASSFRDSITDTQYF; CDR3nt: TGTGCCAGCAGCTTTCGGGACAGCATCACAGATACGCAGTATTTT
v_gene: TRBV6-6; d_gene: .; abundance: few; j_gene: TRBJ1-5; CDR3aa: CASSRDGNSNQPQHF; CDR3nt: TGTGCCAGCAGCCGGGACGGCAATAGCAATCAGCCCCAGCATTTT
v_gene: TRBV6-6; d_gene: .; abundance: .; j_gene: TRBJ1-6; CDR3aa: CASSYSSVSYNSPLHF; CDR3nt: TGTGCCAGCAGTTACTCATCCGTCTCCTATAATTCACCCCTCCACTTT
v_gene: TRBV5-1; d_gene: TRBD1; abundance: many; j_gene: TRBJ1-5; CDR3aa: CASSLGQGDQPQHF; CDR3nt: TGCGCCAGCAGCTTGGGACAGGGAGACCAGCCCCAGCATTTT
v_gene: TRBV5-6; d_gene: .; abundance: many; j_gene: TRBJ1-5; CDR3aa: CASSFADSNQPQHF; CDR3nt: TGTGCCAGCAGCTTTGCGGACAGCAATCAGCCCCAGCATTTT
v_gene: TRBV6-2/TRBV6-3; d_gene: TRBD1; abundance: many; j_gene: TRBJ1-5; CDR3aa: CASSGTGLQPQHF; CDR3nt: TGTGCCAGCAGCGGGACAGGGCTTCAGCCCCAGCATTTT
v_gene: TRBV7-6; d_gene: .; abundance: few; j_gene: TRBJ1-2; CDR3aa: CASSLPGEDYTF; CDR3nt: TGTGCCAGCAGCTTACCAGGGGAGGACTACACCTTC
v_gene: TRBV7-8; d_gene: TRBD1; abundance: many; j_gene: TRBJ1-1; CDR3aa: CASSSRGVPGNTEAFF; CDR3nt: TGTGCCAGCAGCTCCAGGGGGGTCCCCGGGAACACTGAAGCTTTCTTT
v_gene: TRBV15; d_gene: .; abundance: many; j_gene: TRBJ1-4; CDR3aa: CATSRDRGRDGEKLFF; CDR3nt: TGTGCCACCAGCAGAGATCGGGGCAGGGATGGAGAAAAACTGTTTTTT
v_gene: TRBV10-3; d_gene: .; abundance: few; j_gene: TRBJ1-5; CDR3aa: CAISVEGNQPQHF; CDR3nt: TGTGCCATCAGTGTGGAGGGTAATCAGCCCCAGCATTTT
v_gene: TRBV29-1; d_gene: .; abundance: many; j_gene: TRBJ2-7; CDR3aa: CSPVGRGTTSSYEQYF; CDR3nt: TGCAGCCCGGTGGGGAGAGGAACGACTAGCTCCTACGAGCAGTACTTC
v_gene: TRBV6-2/TRBV6-3; d_gene: .; abundance: .; j_gene: TRBJ2-2; CDR3aa: CASSYSAGTVNTGELFF; CDR3nt: TGTGCCAGCAGTTACTCGGCGGGGACAGTAAACACCGGGGAGCTGTTTTTT
v_gene: TRBV27; d_gene: .; abundance: .; j_gene: TRBJ2-2; CDR3aa: CASSSWGGVGTGELFF; CDR3nt: TGTGCCAGCAGTTCCTGGGGCGGTGTAGGGACCGGGGAGCTGTTTTTT
v_gene: TRBV7-2; d_gene: .; abundance: .; j_gene: TRBJ2-5; CDR3aa: CASSPEIQETQYF; CDR3nt: TGTGCCAGCAGCCCAGAAATTCAAGAGACCCAGTACTTC
v_gene: TRBV7-3; d_gene: TRBD2; abundance: many; j_gene: TRBJ2-1; CDR3aa: CASSAVVAGGYGTYNEQFF; CDR3nt: TGTGCCAGCAGCGCCGTAGTAGCGGGGGGGTATGGTACCTACAATGAGCAGTTCTTC
v_gene: TRBV5-1; d_gene: .; abundance: many; j_gene: TRBJ2-6; CDR3aa: CASRPAGANVLTF; CDR3nt: TGCGCCAGCAGACCGGCTGGGGCCAACGTCCTGACTTTC
v_gene: TRBV5-1; d_gene: .; abundance: few; j_gene: TRBJ2-6; CDR3aa: CASSLGQYFSGANVLTF; CDR3nt: TGCGCCAGCAGCTTGGGGCAGTACTTCTCTGGGGCCAACGTCCTGACTTTC